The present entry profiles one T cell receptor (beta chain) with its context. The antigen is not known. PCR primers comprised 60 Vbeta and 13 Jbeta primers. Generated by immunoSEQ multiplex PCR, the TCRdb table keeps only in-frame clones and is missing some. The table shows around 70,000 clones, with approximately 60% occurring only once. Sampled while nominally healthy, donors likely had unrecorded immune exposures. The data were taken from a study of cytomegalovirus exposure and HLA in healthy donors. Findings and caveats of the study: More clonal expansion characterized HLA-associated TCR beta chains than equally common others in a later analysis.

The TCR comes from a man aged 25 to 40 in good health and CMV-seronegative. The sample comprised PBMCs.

The DNA of the CDR3 is TGTGCCACCAGCAGAGATGCGGAAGAGACCCAGTACTTC. This codes for CATSRDAEETQYF. The chain joins TRBV15 to TRBJ2-5, with D unclear. The V gene lost 0 bases and the J gene lost 3 bases, with 5 bases spanning the gap. CDR1 is LNHNV, CDR2 YYDKDF, per germline (reference sequence). CDR3 length: 13 residues.